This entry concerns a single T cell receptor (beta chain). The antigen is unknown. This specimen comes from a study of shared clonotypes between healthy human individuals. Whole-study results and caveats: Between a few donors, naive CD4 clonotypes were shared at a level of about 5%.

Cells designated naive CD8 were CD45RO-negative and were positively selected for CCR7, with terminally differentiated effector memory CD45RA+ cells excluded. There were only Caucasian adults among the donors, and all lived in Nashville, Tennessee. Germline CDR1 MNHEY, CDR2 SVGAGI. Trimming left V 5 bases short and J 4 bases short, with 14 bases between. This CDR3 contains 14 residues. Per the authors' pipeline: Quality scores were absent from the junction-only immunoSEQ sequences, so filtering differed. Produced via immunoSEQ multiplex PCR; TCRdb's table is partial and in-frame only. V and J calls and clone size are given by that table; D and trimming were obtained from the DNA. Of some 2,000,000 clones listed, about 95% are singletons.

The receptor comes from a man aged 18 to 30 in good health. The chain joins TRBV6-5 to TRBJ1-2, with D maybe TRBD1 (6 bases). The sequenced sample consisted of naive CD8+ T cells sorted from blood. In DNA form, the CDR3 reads TGTGCCAGCAGTCCACAGGGTGCCCTCTATGGCTACACCTTC. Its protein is CASSPQGALYGYTF.